The sequence of this T cell receptor beta chain was determined in a study of cytomegalovirus exposure and HLA in healthy donors. The study, taken as a whole, reports: Further analysis was carried out later, and it showed several of the most significant clusters appearing linked to common viral pathogens. Reports indicated that the classifier achieved high specificity and sensitivity in diagnosing cytomegalovirus status. Rare TCR sequences predominated, though certain public TCRs were found in many donors.

Donors counted as nominally healthy when sampled, yet unrecorded immune exposures were likely. There are 13 residues in the CDR3. V lost 5 bases and J lost 9; bases outside the gene matches: 6. Germline values: CDR1 MNHEY, CDR2 SVGAGI. The PCR used 60 Vbeta and 13 Jbeta primers. Some clones are missing from TCRdb's copy, which holds only in-frame ones; the method was immunoSEQ multiplex PCR. In the table there are 100,000 to 150,000 clones, 77% of which are singletons. Concerning this clone itself: Antigen unknown.

This chain joins TRBV6-5 and TRBJ1-1; 10 nucleotides align to TRBD1. Source material: PBMCs. The sequence came from a woman between 40 and 50 years old in good health and CMV-seropositive. The CDR3 loop reads CASSRDRGPKAFF. The CDR3 nucleotides are TGTGCCAGCAGTCGGGACAGGGGCCCCAAAGCTTTCTTT.